This T cell receptor (beta chain) stems from a study of T cells expressing NK-cell markers. Study-level background: Seven of the eight sequenced donors were HCMV-seropositive; one was seronegative.

Details on this clonotype: The target antigen is unknown.

Whole-study findings and limits: Several donors likewise had their CD3+CD56-NKG2C+ fraction led by these clonotypes.

TCRdb reworked the 5' RACE reads into one entry per CDR3 protein, no DNA. The sample data list a few hundred thousand distinct CDR3 sequences. The CDR3 has 12 amino acids. CDR1 is LGHNA and CDR2 is YSLEER in the germline V gene. The source of this sequence is a man between 18 and 29 years old in good health. The sample consisted of blood T cells: a sorted CD56 or NKG2C T cell subset, CD4+ or CD8+ T cells, or bulk PBMC T cells (not recorded which). The chain has TRBV4-3 and TRBJ1-1; without DNA, the TCRdb call of TRBD1 cannot be checked. CDR3 in amino acids: CASSRDRTEAFF.